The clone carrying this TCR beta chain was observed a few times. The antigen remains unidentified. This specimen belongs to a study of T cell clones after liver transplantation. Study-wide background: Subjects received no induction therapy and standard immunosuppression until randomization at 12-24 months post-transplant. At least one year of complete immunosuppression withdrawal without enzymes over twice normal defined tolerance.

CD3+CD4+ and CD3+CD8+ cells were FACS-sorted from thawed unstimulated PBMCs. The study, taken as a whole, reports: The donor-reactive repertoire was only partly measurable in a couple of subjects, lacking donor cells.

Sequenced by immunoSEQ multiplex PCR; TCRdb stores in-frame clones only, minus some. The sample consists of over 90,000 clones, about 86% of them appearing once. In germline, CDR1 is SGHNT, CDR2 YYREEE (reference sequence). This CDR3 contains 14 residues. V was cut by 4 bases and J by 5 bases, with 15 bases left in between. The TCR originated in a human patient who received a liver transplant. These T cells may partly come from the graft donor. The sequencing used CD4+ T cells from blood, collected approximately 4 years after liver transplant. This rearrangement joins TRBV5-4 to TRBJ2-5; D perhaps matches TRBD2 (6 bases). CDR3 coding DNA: TGTGCCAGCAGCCAAGGCGGGGCCAGGGAGACCCAGTACTTC. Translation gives CASSQGGARETQYF.